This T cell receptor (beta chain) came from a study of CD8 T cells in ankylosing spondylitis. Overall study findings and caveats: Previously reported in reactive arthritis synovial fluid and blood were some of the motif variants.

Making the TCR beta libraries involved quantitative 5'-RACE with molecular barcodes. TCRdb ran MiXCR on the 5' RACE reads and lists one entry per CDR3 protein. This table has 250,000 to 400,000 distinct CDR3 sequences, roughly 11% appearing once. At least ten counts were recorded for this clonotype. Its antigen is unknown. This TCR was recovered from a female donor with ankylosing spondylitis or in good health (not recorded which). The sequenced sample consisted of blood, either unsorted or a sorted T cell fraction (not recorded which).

CDR3 sequence: CASTRGVGAGANVLTF. Written as DNA, the CDR3 is TGCGCCAGCACGAGGGGCGTAGGAGCTGGGGCCAACGTCCTGACTTTC. V gene TRBV10-1 combines with J gene TRBJ2-6, with D perhaps given as TRBD1 or TRBD2 (5 bases each). Trimming took 7 bases from V and 2 from J, leaving 15 bases between them. Germline CDR1 reads WNHNN; CDR2 reads SYGVQD (reference sequence). This CDR3 has 16 residues.